The 26 T cell receptor beta chains given below trace back to one sample, sequenced in a study of blood T cells in healthy people across ages. PCR was performed a second time for roughly 7 to 12 cycles using a sample-barcoded 5' primer and a J-beta primer mix. MiXCR, run by TCRdb on the 5' RACE reads, gives a single entry per CDR3 protein. The profile shows approximately 690,000 distinct CDR3 sequences, 35% to 50% of them singletons. The sequenced sample consisted of blood. These receptor sequences come from a man older than 75 in good health.

The chain recombines TRBV3-1 with TRBJ2-7; D gene uncertain. V lost 2 bases, J lost 0 bases, and 8 bases lay in between. This CDR3 has 14 amino acids. The germline V gene has CDR1 LGHDT and CDR2 YNNKEL (reference sequence). CDR3 DNA: TGTGCCAGCAGCCAACTCGGCAGCTCCTACGAGCAGTACTTC. This encodes CASSQLGSSYEQYF.

The chain employs TRBV4-2 and TRBJ2-4; D is possibly TRBD1 or TRBD2 (5 bases each). Germline lookup yields CDR1 LGHNA and CDR2 YNFKEQ. This CDR3 is built from 16 residues. V shed 0 bases and J shed 4 bases, with 13 bases lying between them. CDR3 bases: TGTGCCAGCAGCCAAGATCATGGGGGATCAAAAAACATTCAGTACTTC. Its translation: CASSQDHGGSKNIQYF.

The rearrangement links TRBV12-3 or TRBV12-4 to TRBJ2-1; D is perhaps TRBD1 (7 bases). The CDR3 covers 17 residues. Trimming shortened V by 6 bases and J by 6 bases, and 24 bases separated the two germline ends. CDR3 sequence reads: CASRPTGSEAGGNEQFF. DNA of the CDR3: TGTGCCAGCAGACCGACAGGGTCGGAGGCCGGGGGCAATGAGCAGTTCTTC.

V and J are TRBV3-1 and TRBJ2-7; tentatively, D is TRBD1 (6 bases). The germline gives CDR1 LGHDT, CDR2 YNNKEL (reference sequence). V gave up 0 bases and J gave up 8 bases, with 11 bases separating them. The CDR3 sequence is 13 residues long. This CDR3 reads CASSQDKDRKQYF. CDR3 in DNA: TGTGCCAGCAGCCAAGACAAGGACAGAAAGCAGTACTTC.

V usage is TRBV7-2 and J usage is TRBJ2-2, with 11 bases aligning to TRBD2. J gave up 4 bases and V 8 bases, and 6 bases lay outside the gene matches. The CDR3 consists of 15 residues. Germline CDR1 reads SGHTA; CDR2 reads FQGNSA. The CDR3: CASRRLAGPTGELFF. CDR3 nucleotide sequence: TGTGCCAGCCGCCGACTAGCGGGGCCCACCGGGGAGCTGTTTTTT.

The rearrangement links TRBV27 to TRBJ2-3; the match to TRBD1 covers 10 bases. Germline loops: CDR1 MNHEY, CDR2 SMNVEV (reference sequence). J lost 7 bases, V lost 2 bases, and 21 bases had no gene match. This CDR3 is built from 20 residues. The CDR3, as DNA: TGTGCCAGCAGTTTAGGGGACAGGGGAATCGGTAGCGGCGGCCCCAATACGCAGTATTTT. Protein sequence: CASSLGDRGIGSGGPNTQYF.

The sample holds a few counts of this clonotype. V is TRBV7-2 and J is TRBJ2-7, with TRBD2 matching 12 bases. CDR1 SGHTA and CDR2 FQGNSA come from the germline V gene. The CDR3 length is 15 residues. The ends lost 4 bases at V and 2 bases at J; junction bases unmatched: 3. CDR3 bases: TGTGCCAGCAGCTCTAGCGGGGGGGCGGCCTACGAGCAGTACTTC. Protein product: CASSSSGGAAYEQYF. Based on the CDR3 plus reference TRBV7-2 and TRBJ2-7, the full variable domain is GAGVSQSPSNKVTEKGKDVELRCDPISGHTALYWYRQSLGQGLEFLIYFQGNSAPDKSGLPSDRFSAERTGGSVSTLTIQRTQQEDSAVYLCASSSSGGAAYEQYFGPGTRLTVT.

The V call is TRBV7-9, the J call TRBJ1-6, with D possibly TRBD1 on 5 matching bases. Germline values: CDR1 SEHNR, CDR2 FQNEAQ (reference sequence). The V and J ends lost 5 bases and 10 bases respectively, with 15 bases between them. This CDR3 is 14 amino acids long. The CDR3 region is CASSLDGTQSPLHF. The CDR3 DNA is TGTGCCAGCAGCCTAGACGGGACCCAATCACCCCTCCACTTT.

The rearrangement uses TRBV20-1 and TRBJ2-3, with D maybe TRBD2 (6 bases). Trimming stripped 5 bases from V and 6 bases from J, with 15 bases between. From germline, CDR1 is DFQATT and CDR2 SNEGSKA (reference sequence). The CDR3 covers 13 residues. Here the CDR3 DNA reads TGCAGTGCTCCTAGCGAGAGGGGCGATACGCAGTATTTT. This codes for CSAPSERGDTQYF.

This clonotype was found a few times. The chain is built from TRBV12-3 or TRBV12-4 and TRBJ2-1; 8 nucleotides line up with TRBD2. The CDR3 contains 16 residues. Trimming took 4 bases from V and 4 from J; bases not matched to a gene: 9. CDR3 region: CASSYTGGGRYNEQFF. In nucleotides, the CDR3 is TGTGCCAGCAGTTATACGGGCGGGGGGCGGTACAATGAGCAGTTCTTC.

The rearrangement uses TRBV28 and TRBJ2-3; 10 positions agree with TRBD2. J was trimmed by 1 base and V by 3 bases; bases with no gene match: 7. The CDR3 has 17 residues. Germline V gene sequence: CDR1 MDHEN, CDR2 SYDVKM. The DNA of the CDR3 is TGTGCCAGCAGTTTCCTCCAGCGGGGGGGCCGCACAGATACGCAGTATTTT. Translated, it gives CASSFLQRGGRTDTQYF.

This clonotype was detected ten times or more. The junction does not match germline at one end; this may be a read error. The chain has TRBV6-5 and TRBJ2-1; possible D gene TRBD2, 5 bases. The CDR3 length is 13 residues. The germline CDR1 and CDR2 sequences are MNHEY and SVGAGI. The CDR3 DNA reads TGTGCCAGCAGTGACTCTGGAGCGGATGAGCAGTTCTTC. Its protein product is CASSDSGADEQFF.

The V and J genes are TRBV12-3 or TRBV12-4 and TRBJ2-4, with D perhaps TRBD1 (5 bases). Matching the DNA end better, TRBJ2-7 makes the J call doubtful. The CDR3 is made up of 14 amino acids. CDR3 protein: CASSLAWGTYEQYF. CDR3 coding DNA: TGTGCCAGCAGTCTTGCATGGGGCACCTACGAGCAGTACTTC.

This clonotype has just a few counts. This chain uses TRBV6-2 or TRBV6-3 with TRBJ2-7, with 7 bases identical to TRBD1. The J call may be incorrect, as the DNA end agrees better with TRBJ2-5. CDR3 size: 16 residues. In germline, CDR1 is MNHEY, CDR2 SVGEGT. Written as DNA, the CDR3 is TGTGCCAGCAGTCGGGGACAGAACCAACGGTGGGAGACCCAGTACTTC. This translates into CASSRGQNQRWETQYF.

The rearrangement joins TRBV5-1 to TRBJ2-5; TRBD1 agrees at 7 bases. V lost 4 bases and J lost 1; bases outside the gene matches: 4. Germline CDR1 is SGHRS and CDR2 is YFSETQ. The CDR3 extends over 14 amino acids. Written as DNA, the CDR3 is TGCGCCAGCAGCCCGGGACAGATCCAAGAGACCCAGTACTTC. Protein: CASSPGQIQETQYF.

The chain couples TRBV3-1 to TRBJ2-5; D gene unclear. V was shortened by 1 base and J by 4 bases, with 13 bases between the two germline ends. The length of the CDR3 is 15 residues. Germline V gene lookup returns CDR1 LGHDT and CDR2 YNNKEL (reference sequence). Here the CDR3 DNA reads TGTGCCAGCAGCCAAGCTGACCTTACCCCAGAGACCCAGTACTTC. Translating gives CASSQADLTPETQYF.

A few counts support this clonotype. The rearrangement joins TRBV24-1 to TRBJ2-1; possibly TRBD1 for D (6 bases). The CDR3 has 17 amino acids. V lost 3 bases and J 2 bases, leaving 16 bases between the germline ends. The V gene's germline CDR1 is KGHDR and CDR2 SFDVKD. The CDR3 DNA reads TGTGCCACCAGTGATGTTGACAGGCCCACAACCTACAATGAGCAGTTCTTC. Its translation: CATSDVDRPTTYNEQFF.

This clonotype was detected only a few times. The chain couples TRBV20-1 to TRBJ2-7; 16 bases are a match to TRBD2. V lost 6 bases, J lost 5 bases, and 16 bases stayed unmatched. CDR1 is DFQATT and CDR2 is SNEGSKA in the germline V gene (reference sequence). This CDR3 contains 18 residues. The CDR3 sequence: CSAESPGTSGGAINEQYF. The CDR3 region has the DNA TGCAGTGCCGAATCCCCCGGGACTAGCGGGGGGGCCATCAACGAGCAGTACTTC.

This chain links TRBV6-2 or TRBV6-3 with TRBJ2-2, with 8 bases matching TRBD1. CDR1 MNHEY and CDR2 SVGEGT come from the germline V gene. The V and J ends lost 6 bases and 1 base, in that order; junction bases with no gene match: 4. CDR3 length: 15 amino acids. CDR3 in amino acids: CASSQDRVNTGELFF. The CDR3 DNA reads as TGTGCCAGCAGCCAGGACAGGGTGAACACCGGGGAGCTGTTTTTT.

This clonotype was found a few times. The chain links TRBV6-2 or TRBV6-3 to TRBJ1-2; 8 nucleotides agree with TRBD1. This CDR3 is built from 15 residues. Germline loops: CDR1 MNHEY, CDR2 SVGEGT. V shed 6 bases, J shed 4 bases, and the junction held 10 bases outside the gene matches. The CDR3: CASREGQGSFYGYTF. CDR3 bases: TGTGCCAGCAGGGAAGGACAGGGATCATTCTATGGCTACACCTTC.

This clonotype was seen only a few times. A much bigger clone sits one base away, suggesting this may be a read error. V usage is TRBV20-1 and J usage is TRBJ2-1; 8 bases align to TRBD1. V lost 6 bases, J lost 0 bases, and 7 bases stayed unmatched. CDR3 length: 15 residues. Germline CDR1 reads DFQATT; CDR2 reads SNEGSKA (reference sequence). CDR3: CSARDRSSSYNEQFF. CDR3 coding DNA: TGCAGTGCCAGGGACAGGAGCAGCTCCTACAATGAGCAGTTCTTC.

This clonotype was seen more than once but under ten times. The chain combines TRBV29-1 with TRBJ1-1; D perhaps matches TRBD1 (6 bases). Germline V gene sequence: CDR1 SQVTM, CDR2 ANQGSEA. The CDR3 is made up of 11 amino acids. With 8 bases removed from V and 6 bases from J, the gap between germline ends came to 13 bases. This chain's CDR3 is CSLRGNAEAFF. The CDR3, as DNA: TGCAGCCTCAGGGGAAACGCTGAAGCTTTCTTT.

The V gene is TRBV7-9, the J gene TRBJ2-3; TRBD2 might be the D (6 bases). Germline values: CDR1 SEHNR, CDR2 FQNEAQ (reference sequence). The CDR3 is 17 residues long. Trimming cost V 5 bases and J 5 bases, with 23 bases left between them. The CDR3 DNA reads as TGTGCCAGCAGCCCCGCGTCAGGGCGGGGACGGGGAGATACGCAGTATTTT. It yields the protein CASSPASGRGRGDTQYF.

The rearrangement joins TRBV19 to TRBJ2-1; D remains ambiguous. CDR1 and CDR2 from the germline V gene are LNHDA and SQIVND (reference sequence). Trimming left V 3 bases short and J 4 bases short, with 7 bases between. The CDR3 sequence is 13 residues long. CDR3 loop: CASSIEWYNEQFF. The CDR3 coding sequence is TGTGCCAGTAGTATTGAGTGGTACAATGAGCAGTTCTTC. The full variable domain, with the rest looked up from reference TRBV19 and TRBJ2-1, is DGGITQSPKYLFRKEGQNVTLSCEQNLNHDAMYWYRQDPGQGLRLIYYSQIVNDFQKGDIAEGYSVSREKKESFPLTVTSAQKNPTAFYLCASSIEWYNEQFFGPGTRLTVL.

This clonotype was seen a few times. The genes are TRBV5-4 and TRBJ2-7; the match to TRBD2 covers 11 bases. V shed 4 bases, J shed 2 bases, and the junction held 8 bases outside the gene matches. Germline lookup yields CDR1 SGHNT and CDR2 YYREEE (reference sequence). This CDR3 is 16 amino acids long. This CDR3 is CASSLPTSGATYEQYF. The CDR3 DNA sequence: TGTGCCAGCAGCCTGCCGACTAGCGGGGCGACCTACGAGCAGTACTTC.

CDR3 sequence reads: CASRLAGSNTQYF. The DNA for the CDR3 is TGTGCCAGCCGACTAGCGGGGAGCAATACGCAGTATTTT. This chain links TRBV27 with TRBJ2-3, with 11 positions matching TRBD2. The CDR3 covers 13 residues. Germline assignment: CDR1 MNHEY and CDR2 SMNVEV (reference sequence). V lost 8 bases and J lost 7; bases outside the gene matches: 5.